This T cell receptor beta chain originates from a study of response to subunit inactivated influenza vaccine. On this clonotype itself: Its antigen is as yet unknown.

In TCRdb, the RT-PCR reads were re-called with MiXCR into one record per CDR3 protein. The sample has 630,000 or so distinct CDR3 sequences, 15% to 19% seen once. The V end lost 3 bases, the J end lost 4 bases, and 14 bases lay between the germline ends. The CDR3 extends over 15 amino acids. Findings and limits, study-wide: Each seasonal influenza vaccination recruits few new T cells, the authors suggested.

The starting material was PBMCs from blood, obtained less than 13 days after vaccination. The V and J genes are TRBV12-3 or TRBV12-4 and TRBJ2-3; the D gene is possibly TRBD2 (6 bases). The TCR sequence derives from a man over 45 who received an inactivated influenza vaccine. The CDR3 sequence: CASSLGTQGPDTQYF. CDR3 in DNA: TGTGCCAGCAGTTTGGGGACTCAGGGTCCAGATACGCAGTATTTT.